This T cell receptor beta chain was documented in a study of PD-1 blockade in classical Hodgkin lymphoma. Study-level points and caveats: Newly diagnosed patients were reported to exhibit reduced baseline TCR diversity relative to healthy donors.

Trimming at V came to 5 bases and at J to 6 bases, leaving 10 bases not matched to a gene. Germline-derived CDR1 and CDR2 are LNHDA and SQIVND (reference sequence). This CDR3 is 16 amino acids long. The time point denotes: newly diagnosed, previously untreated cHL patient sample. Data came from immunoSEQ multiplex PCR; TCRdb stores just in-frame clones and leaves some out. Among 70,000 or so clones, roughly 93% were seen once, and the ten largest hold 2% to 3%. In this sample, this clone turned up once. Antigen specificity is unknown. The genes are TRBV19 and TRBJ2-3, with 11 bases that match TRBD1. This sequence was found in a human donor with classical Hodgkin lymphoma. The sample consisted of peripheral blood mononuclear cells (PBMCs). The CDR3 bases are TGTGCCAGTAGTGCGGACAGGGGGCTACCCAGGGATACGCAGTATTTT. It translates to CASSADRGLPRDTQYF.